This T cell receptor beta chain was observed in a study of T cells in Graves' hyperthyroidism and ophthalmopathy. The CDR3 regions of TCR beta were amplified from RNA transcripts. Initially, a first-round RT-PCR of the TCR CDR3 employed the HTBI primer set. TCRdb independently ran MiXCR on the multiplex PCR reads; one entry per CDR3 protein. The table has approximately 610,000 distinct CDR3 sequences, over 15% seen once. The CDR3 runs to 15 residues. Germline V gene lookup returns CDR1 MNHEY and CDR2 SVGEGT. Trimming removed 7 bases from V and 4 bases from J; junction bases left unmatched: 3. Material for sequencing was blood. The rearrangement uses TRBV6-2 or TRBV6-3 and TRBJ2-6; TRBD1 matches at 11 bases. The sequence derives from a woman aged 18-29 years with Graves' hyperthyroidism. In nucleotides, the CDR3 is TGTGCCAGCACTGGGGACAGGGGGGGGGCCAACGTCCTGACTTTC. Residues: CASTGDRGGANVLTF.